This T cell receptor beta chain was documented in a study of vaccination and CD4 T cells after COVID-19 (dated by TCRdb to 2022 to 2024). About the full investigation: SARS-CoV-2 positivity had been established in the convalescent patients by nasal swab PCR, and mild disease was recorded in roughly 9 of these patients and severe disease in one. The convalescent cohort included six males and four females, with two Hispanic individuals, seven Caucasians, two Asians and one multiracial person. Two doses of either the Pfizer-BioNTech BNT162b2 vaccine (n=8) or the Moderna mRNA-1273 vaccine (n=2) were administered to participants. Post-COVID blood samples were collected from convalescent patients a median of roughly 100 days after diagnosis, with a range of about 35 to 170 days. Post-vaccine blood samples were obtained a median of around 67 days after the second vaccine dose, with a range of roughly 13 to 250 days. Overlapping spike peptide pools from SARS-CoV-2 and from the common cold coronaviruses HCoV-NL63, HCoV-OC43 and HCoV-229E were used as culture stimuli. As controls, cultures received a CEFX viral epitope pool (the positive control), an HIV-1 Nef peptide pool (the negative control), or no peptide at all. In roughly 11 COVID-19 convalescent patients and a few infection-naive healthy vaccine recipients, the spike-specific CD4+ TCR repertoire before mRNA vaccination was compared with the repertoire after mRNA vaccination.

The protocol used for the library was PCR. DNA from cultured CD4+ T cells underwent TCR sequencing with the Oncomine TCR Beta short-read assay at the Johns Hopkins FTIC core. The QIAamp micro DNA kit was used to extract genomic DNA from the cultured CD4+ T cells. Oncomine TCR Beta libraries from cultured CD4+ T cells were pooled with unique dual indexes and sequenced on an Illumina iSeq 100. The original pipeline was this. Non-productive sequences were removed, and CDR3s that did not start with C, did not end with F or W, or were shorter than 7 amino acids were discarded. Antigen-specific clonotypes were identified using the MANAFEST web application through comparison of peptide-stimulated wells with reference and other culture wells. Positive clones required FDR below 0.05, an odds ratio above 5, and productive frequency above 0.1% in at least two of three replicate wells. A clonotype counted as cross-reactive if it showed significant expansion both in the SARS-CoV-2 spike wells and in at least one common cold coronavirus spike condition. Similarity between CDR3 sequences was evaluated in R version 3.6.1 using Levenshtein distances (stringdist) and unrooted phylogenetic trees (ape). TCRdb took the public reads, trimmed them with fastp at Q25, ran MiXCR for clone calling and kept in-frame beta chains. CDR3 protein sequences are deduplicated, and each keeps its most common genes and DNA. The V and J calls come from TCRdb's annotation, not from the publication. The table for this sample lists around 10,000 distinct CDR3 sequences; under 75% of them were counted only once. About a tenth of the sample rests with the top ten.

General findings and caveats noted by the study authors: In convalescent patients, a median roughly 85% of post-vaccine SARS-CoV-2-reactive clones were detected only after vaccination, suggesting vaccine-specific priming. Of the vaccine-specific clones found in convalescent patients, nearly all (304 of 307) were mono-reactive for SARS-CoV-2 spike instead of being cross-reactive with common cold coronaviruses. The median number of SARS-CoV-2-reactive clonotypes rose from 20 to 25 after infection to 38 after vaccination, but the change was not significant. The number of convalescent patients in the study was relatively small, and the study did not examine early timepoints following natural infection.

The germline V gene (reference sequence) sets CDR1 to LNHNV and CDR2 to YYDKDF. The CDR3, from cysteine to phenylalanine, totals 17 residues. Just the 51-base CDR3 DNA is kept, in frame starting at base 1. Germline trimming: 0 bases from V, 2 bases from J; junction bases outside gene matches: 8. Sample treatment or condition, as interpreted from the label and publication: roughly ten-day PBMC culture with coronavirus spike peptide pools or control peptides (ViraFEST assay). The ViraFEST assay, used in the study, expanded antigen-specific T cells with peptide pools and then identified the expanded clonotypes through TCR sequencing. Positive SARS-CoV-2 PCR tests in the convalescent patients dated from March to December 2020, before Alpha, Beta and Delta variants emerged in the United States. Each well held 2 million to 2.5 million PBMCs cultured with approximately 9.2 ug/ml peptide pools in IMDM containing around 5.5% human AB serum and 10 IU/ml IL-2. On days 3 and 7, half of the culture medium was replaced with fresh IL-2-containing medium. After 10 to 11 days of culture, CD4+ T cells were isolated by negative selection with the EasySep CD4+ T cell isolation kit. PBMCs were separated from whole blood using Ficoll-Paque Plus gradient centrifugation and then either used fresh or cryopreserved at -140C. Each culture condition was generally run in triplicate wells.

A word on this clonotype: Its antigen is currently not known. Nothing much larger sits one base from this clone, and base qualities are not available.

The source material was CD4+ T cells from blood, cultured in vitro. Recombination connected TRBV15 to TRBJ1-2, with 8 junctional bases fitting TRBD1. This TCR came from a human donor who had recovered from COVID-19. The DNA sequence is given as TGTGCCACCAGCAGAGATTCCCACAGGGGGGACAACTATGGCTACACCTTC. Its translation is CATSRDSHRGDNYGYTF.